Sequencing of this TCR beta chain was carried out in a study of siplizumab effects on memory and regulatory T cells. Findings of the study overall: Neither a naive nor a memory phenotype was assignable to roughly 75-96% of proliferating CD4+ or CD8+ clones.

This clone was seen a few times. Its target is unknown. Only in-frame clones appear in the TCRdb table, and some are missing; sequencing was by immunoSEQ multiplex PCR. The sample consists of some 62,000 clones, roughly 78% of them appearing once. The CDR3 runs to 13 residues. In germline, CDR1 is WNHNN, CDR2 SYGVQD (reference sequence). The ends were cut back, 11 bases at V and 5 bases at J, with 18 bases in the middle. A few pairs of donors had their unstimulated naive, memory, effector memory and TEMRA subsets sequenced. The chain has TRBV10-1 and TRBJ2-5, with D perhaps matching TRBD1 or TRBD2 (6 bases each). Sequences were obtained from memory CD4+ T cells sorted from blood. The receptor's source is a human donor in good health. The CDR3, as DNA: TGCGCCTCGACCGGGGGCCCAGGGGAGACCCAGTACTTC. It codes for CASTGGPGETQYF.